The 21 T cell receptor beta chains below come from one sample, sequenced in a study of blood T cell repertoires in COVID-19. Profiled with immunoSEQ multiplex PCR; TCRdb holds only in-frame clones, not every one. This sample has 130,000 to 150,000 clones, with roughly 88% found just once. What was sequenced was peripheral blood. These receptors came from a woman between 50 and 59 years old with acute or convalescent COVID-19.

The rearrangement joins TRBV25-1 to TRBJ2-7; 10 bases fit TRBD1. CDR1 is MGHDK and CDR2 is SYGVNS in the germline V gene. The trim removed 6 bases at V and 6 bases at J, leaving 5 bases unmatched. There are 13 residues in the CDR3. CDR3: CASSWGQGSEQYF. CDR3 in DNA: TGTGCCAGCAGCTGGGGACAGGGGAGCGAGCAGTACTTC.

The chain has TRBV11-3 and TRBJ2-3; a weak D match, TRBD1 (6 bases). Germline assignment: CDR1 SGHNT and CDR2 YENEEA. This CDR3 has 17 residues. The ends were cut back, 1 base at V and 3 bases at J, with 17 bases in the middle. CDR3: CASSLVQGKGSTDTQYF. The DNA for the CDR3 is TGTGCCAGCAGCTTAGTGCAGGGGAAGGGGTCTACAGATACGCAGTATTTT.

The chain uses TRBV9 and TRBJ2-5, with 7 bases matching TRBD1. V shed 6 bases and J 4 bases; nucleotides not matched to a gene: 6. CDR3 length: 13 residues. Per the germline V gene, CDR1 is SGDLS and CDR2 is YYNGEE. CDR3 nucleotide sequence: TGTGCCAGCAATCGACAGGGTGGAGAGACCCAGTACTTC. This translates into CASNRQGGETQYF.

This clone appeared a single time. The CDR3 sequence is CATSESTGELFF. CDR3 sequence (DNA): TGTGCCACCTCTGAGAGCACCGGGGAGCTGTTTTTT. The V gene is TRBV6-4, the J gene TRBJ2-2, with D unresolved. Germline V gene sequence: CDR1 MRHNA, CDR2 SNTAGT. The CDR3 is 12 amino acids. With 10 bases removed from V and 4 bases from J, the gap between germline ends came to 10 bases.

As concerns this clone: Within the sample, other DNA sequences also encode this same CDR3. The rearrangement uses TRBV19 and TRBJ2-7; TRBD1 is a possible D gene (6 bases). Germline CDR1 reads LNHDA; CDR2 reads SQIVND (reference sequence). The CDR3 is 13 amino acids. Trimming left V 1 base short and J 4 bases short, with 8 bases between. CDR3 nucleotide sequence: TGTGCCAGTAGTATAGGGCAGGGGTACGAGCAGTACTTC. It translates to CASSIGQGYEQYF.

Only one count was recorded for this clone. The gene calls are TRBV5-4 and TRBJ1-1; possibly TRBD1 for D (5 bases). Germline V gives CDR1 SGHNT, CDR2 YYREEE (reference sequence). The ends were cut back, 4 bases at V and 1 base at J, with 11 bases in the middle. The CDR3 covers 14 residues. In DNA form, the CDR3 reads TGTGCCAGCAGCCCGGACGGGGGGAACACTGAAGCTTTCTTT. This translates into CASSPDGGNTEAFF.

This clone was counted between two and nine times. The chain has TRBV5-1 and TRBJ2-7; tentatively, D is TRBD2 (5 bases). The CDR3 has 16 residues. The V gene lost 7 bases and the J gene lost 0 bases, with 20 bases spanning the gap. Germline CDR1 reads SGHRS; CDR2 reads YFSETQ. CDR3 sequence: CASGTGNSGISYEQYF. The CDR3 region has the DNA TGCGCCAGCGGAACGGGGAACTCGGGGATCTCCTACGAGCAGTACTTC.

This rearrangement joins TRBV9 to TRBJ2-3; 9 nucleotides line up with TRBD1. The CDR3 totals 15 residues. Looked up from germline, CDR1 is SGDLS and CDR2 is YYNGEE. Trimming at V came to 3 bases and at J to 4 bases, leaving 6 bases not matched to a gene. In DNA form, the CDR3 reads TGTGCCAGCAGCGCCCCGGGACAGGGAGCAGATACGCAGTATTTT. Translation gives CASSAPGQGADTQYF.

The rearrangement uses TRBV29-1 and TRBJ1-1; D gene uncertain. CDR3 length: 13 amino acids. Germline lookup yields CDR1 SQVTM and CDR2 ANQGSEA. V was shortened by 6 bases and J by 1 base, with 12 bases between the two germline ends. CDR3 sequence reads: CSVKGETNTEAFF. CDR3 bases: TGCAGCGTAAAGGGAGAGACGAACACTGAAGCTTTCTTT. Complete variable domain (other parts from reference TRBV29-1 and TRBJ1-1): SAVISQKPSRDICQRGTSLTIQCQVDSQVTMMFWYRQQPGQSLTLIATANQGSEATYESGFVIDKFPISRPNLTFSTLTVSNMSPEDSSIYLCSVKGETNTEAFFGQGTRLTVV.

The chain is built from TRBV5-1 and TRBJ2-2; 10 bases fit TRBD1. V lost 3 bases to trimming and J lost 4 bases; unmatched junction nucleotides: 3. The CDR3 is made up of 15 amino acids. From germline, CDR1 is SGHRS and CDR2 YFSETQ. In DNA, the CDR3 is TGCGCCAGCAGCTGGGACAGGGGAGGCACCGGGGAGCTGTTTTTT. This translates into CASSWDRGGTGELFF.

The rearrangement links TRBV1 to TRBJ1-3. TRBV1 is a recognized pseudogene. The CDR3 extends over 16 amino acids. The CDR3 DNA is TGCACCAGCAGCCAACAATTGGGAGCAGCTGGAAACACCATATATTTT. This translates into CTSSQQLGAAGNTIYF.

V and J are TRBV4-2 and TRBJ1-4; D is possibly TRBD1 (5 bases). The CDR3 spans 19 residues. CDR1 LGHNA and CDR2 YNFKEQ come from the germline V gene. V was trimmed by 0 bases and J by 0 bases, leaving 17 bases between them. This CDR3 is CASSQDPRTPLATNEKLFF. Written as DNA, the CDR3 is TGTGCCAGCAGCCAAGATCCAAGGACACCTCTTGCAACTAATGAAAAACTGTTTTTT.

J is TRBJ2-3 and V is TRBV5-6, with 9 bases identical to TRBD2. Trimming at V came to 4 bases and at J to 1 base, leaving 1 base not matched to a gene. Germline V lookup: CDR1 SGHDT, CDR2 YYEEEE. The CDR3 spans 14 residues. The CDR3 spells CASSRTSGTDTQYF. CDR3 in DNA: TGTGCCAGCAGCCGGACTAGCGGCACAGATACGCAGTATTTT.

The gene calls are TRBV10-3 and TRBJ2-3; 9 positions agree with TRBD2. The CDR3 has 14 amino acids. Per the germline V gene, CDR1 is ENHRY and CDR2 is SYGVKD. With 9 bases clipped from V and 4 bases from J, the junction kept 8 bases outside the gene matches. This CDR3 is CAIRTSVGPDTQYF. In nucleotides, the CDR3 is TGTGCCATTAGGACTAGCGTCGGTCCAGATACGCAGTATTTT.

The chain recombines TRBV3-1 (or the pseudogene TRBV3-2) with TRBJ1-3; 9 nucleotides align to TRBD1. This CDR3 is 16 amino acids long. Unmatched junction bases numbered 3, after V lost 0 bases and J lost 3 bases. CDR1 and CDR2 (germline): LGHDT, YNNKEL (reference sequence). In DNA form, the CDR3 reads TGTGCCAGCAGCCAAGATGGGACAGGGTATGGAAACACCATATATTTT. Translated: CASSQDGTGYGNTIYF.

In DNA, the CDR3 is TGTGCCAGCAGCTCAGACAGGGGAGGTGAGCAGTTCTTC. Translation: CASSSDRGGEQFF. V usage is TRBV7-2 and J usage is TRBJ2-1; 8 bases line up with TRBD1. This CDR3 is 13 amino acids long. Germline V lookup: CDR1 SGHTA, CDR2 FQGNSA. Trimming removed 4 bases from V and 9 bases from J; junction bases left unmatched: 5. Full variable domain (remainder filled in from reference TRBV7-2 and TRBJ2-1): GAGVSQSPSNKVTEKGKDVELRCDPISGHTALYWYRQSLGQGLEFLIYFQGNSAPDKSGLPSDRFSAERTGGSVSTLTIQRTQQEDSAVYLCASSSDRGGEQFFGPGTRLTVL.

This clone came up once. The chain combines TRBV18 with TRBJ1-3; TRBD1 matches 8 bases. CDR3 length equals 14 residues. V was clipped by 2 bases and J by 4 bases; unmatched bases: 1. Per germline, CDR1 KGHSH and CDR2 LQKENI. CDR3 coding DNA: TGTGCCAGCTCACCAAGGGACAGGGGAAACACCATATATTTT. This codes for CASSPRDRGNTIYF.

V gene TRBV2 combines with J gene TRBJ2-1; 10 positions agree with TRBD1. Germline V gives CDR1 SNHLY, CDR2 FYNNEI. This CDR3 is 15 amino acids long. J was trimmed by 5 bases and V by 6 bases; bases with no gene match: 7. The CDR3 nucleotides read TGTGCCAGCAGGGGGGACAGGGGTCATAACAATGAGCAGTTCTTC. It yields the protein CASRGDRGHNNEQFF.

V gene TRBV5-6 combines with J gene TRBJ2-3; 12 bases align to TRBD2. CDR1 is SGHDT, CDR2 YYEEEE, per germline. V shed 3 bases and J 2 bases; nucleotides not matched to a gene: 1. CDR3 length: 15 amino acids. The CDR3, as DNA: TGTGCCAGCAGCTGGACTAGCGGGGTCACAGATACGCAGTATTTT. The encoded protein is CASSWTSGVTDTQYF.

The chain joins TRBV5-1 to TRBJ1-6, with D hard to call. The V gene lost 0 bases and the J gene lost 9 bases, with 13 bases spanning the gap. The CDR3 has 15 residues. From germline, CDR1 is SGHRS and CDR2 YFSETQ. The DNA for the CDR3 is TGCGCCAGCAGCTTGGGGGCATGGGAGAGTTCACCCCTCCACTTT. It yields the protein CASSLGAWESSPLHF.

The V and J genes are TRBV27 and TRBJ2-7; maybe TRBD1 (6 bases). Germline-derived CDR1 and CDR2 are MNHEY and SMNVEV (reference sequence). Deletions cut 3 bases from V and 0 bases from J, with 9 bases between. The CDR3 has 14 amino acids. CDR3 sequence reads: CASSFGGISYEQYF. CDR3 nucleotides: TGTGCCAGCAGTTTTGGGGGCATCTCCTACGAGCAGTACTTC.